This TCR beta chain originates from a study of T-cell memory formation after mild COVID-19. About the study: There were largely donor-specific TCR clusters. Study-level results: Contracting CD4+ clones were located mainly in CM and EM, and CD8+ clones in EMRA.

Germline V CDR1 and CDR2: MNHEY, SMNVEV (reference sequence). The CDR3 runs 13 residues. V was cut by 2 bases and J by 7 bases, with 8 bases left in between. Sample barcodes and UMIs were carried by the TCR alpha and TCR beta cDNA libraries that 5'RACE generated with constant-segment primers. Via MiXCR, TCRdb re-called the 5' RACE reads, giving one row per CDR3 protein. Here the sample spans some 180,000 distinct CDR3 sequences, around 13% being singletons. This clonotype was detected a few times. The antigen remains unidentified. The source material was PBMCs or a T cell subset sorted from them (not recorded which). The V gene is TRBV27, the J gene TRBJ2-2; D unresolved. This sequence was found in a man between 18 and 29 years old who had mild COVID-19 (a few samples of this study predate the infection). Cell type and time point are not known. The CDR3 nucleotides read TGTGCCAGCAGTTTACTTGGGGTCGGGGAGCTGTTTTTT. It encodes CASSLLGVGELFF.